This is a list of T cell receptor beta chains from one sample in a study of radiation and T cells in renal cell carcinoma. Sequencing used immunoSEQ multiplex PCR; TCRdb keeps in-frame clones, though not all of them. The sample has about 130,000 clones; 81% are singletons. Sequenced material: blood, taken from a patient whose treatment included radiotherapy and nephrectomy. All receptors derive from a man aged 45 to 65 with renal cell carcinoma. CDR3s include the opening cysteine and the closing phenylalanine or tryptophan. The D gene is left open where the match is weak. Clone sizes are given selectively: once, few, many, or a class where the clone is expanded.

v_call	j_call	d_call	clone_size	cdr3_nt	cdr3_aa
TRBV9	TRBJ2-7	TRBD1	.	TGTGCCAGCAGCCAAGGACAGGGGGCCTACGAGCAGTACTTC	CASSQGQGAYEQYF
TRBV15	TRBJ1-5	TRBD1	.	TGTGCCACCAGCAGACCCGGACAGGGCAATCAGCCCCAGCATTTT	CATSRPGQGNQPQHF
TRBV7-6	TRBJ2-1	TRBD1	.	TGTGCCAGCAGCCTAAGCTGGACAGGGCGGTCAAATGAGCAGTTCTTC	CASSLSWTGRSNEQFF
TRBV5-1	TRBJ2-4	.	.	TGCGCCAGCAGCTTGGAGGCAGGTGTCGGCAAAAACATTCAGTACTTC	CASSLEAGVGKNIQYF
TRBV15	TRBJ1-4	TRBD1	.	TGTGCCACCAGCAGTTTTCCCGCGGAACAGGGGAATGAAAAACTGTTTTTT	CATSSFPAEQGNEKLFF
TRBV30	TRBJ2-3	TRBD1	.	TGTGCCTGGAGTGCCAAAGGACAGGGAAACACAGATACGCAGTATTTT	CAWSAKGQGNTDTQYF
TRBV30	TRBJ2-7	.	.	TGTGCCTGGAGTGTAGGGGTGGCCTACGAGCAGTACTTC	CAWSVGVAYEQYF
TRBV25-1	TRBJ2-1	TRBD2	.	TGTGCCAGCAGTCTGGGGGGGGTTGAGCAGTTCTTC	CASSLGGVEQFF
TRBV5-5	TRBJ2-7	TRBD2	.	TGTGCCAGCAGCTGGGGTGGCGGGAGCGCCTCCTACGAGCAGTACTTC	CASSWGGGSASYEQYF
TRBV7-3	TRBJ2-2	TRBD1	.	TGTGCCAGCAGCCCGGGGACAGGGGCAGGGACCGGGGAGCTGTTTTTT	CASSPGTGAGTGELFF
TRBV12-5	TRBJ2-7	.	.	TGTGCTAACCCGTCGGAGGGATCCTACGAGCAGTACTTC	CANPSEGSYEQYF
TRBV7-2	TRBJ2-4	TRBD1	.	TGTGCCAGCAGCCCAGACAGGGGGTCGGTCATTCAGTACTTC	CASSPDRGSVIQYF
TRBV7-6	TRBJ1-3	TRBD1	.	TGTGCCAGCAGCCCAATAGGACAGGGGGCAGCTGGAAACACCATATATTTT	CASSPIGQGAAGNTIYF
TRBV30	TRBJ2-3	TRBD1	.	TGTGCCTGGAGTGCGACAGGGACGACAGATACGCAGTATTTT	CAWSATGTTDTQYF
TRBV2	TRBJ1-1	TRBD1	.	TGTGCCAGCAGTGCAGGGGGCAGGAAGATGGGGAACACTGAAGCTTTCTTT	CASSAGGRKMGNTEAFF
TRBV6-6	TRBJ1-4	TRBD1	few	TGTGCCAGCTTGTCCGGGACAGGGATTGTCGCTGAAAAACTGTTTTTT	CASLSGTGIVAEKLFF
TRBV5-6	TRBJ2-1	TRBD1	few	TGTGCCAGCAGCTTAAGGACAGGGGGGCCAAATGAGCAGTTCTTC	CASSLRTGGPNEQFF
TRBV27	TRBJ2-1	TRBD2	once	TGTGCCAGCAGTTTAAAGCGGGAGGGCCGGGAGTTCTTC	CASSLKREGREFF
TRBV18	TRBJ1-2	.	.	TGTGCCAGCTCAGCGGGCGTGGCCAGCCCCTATGGCTACACCTTC	CASSAGVASPYGYTF